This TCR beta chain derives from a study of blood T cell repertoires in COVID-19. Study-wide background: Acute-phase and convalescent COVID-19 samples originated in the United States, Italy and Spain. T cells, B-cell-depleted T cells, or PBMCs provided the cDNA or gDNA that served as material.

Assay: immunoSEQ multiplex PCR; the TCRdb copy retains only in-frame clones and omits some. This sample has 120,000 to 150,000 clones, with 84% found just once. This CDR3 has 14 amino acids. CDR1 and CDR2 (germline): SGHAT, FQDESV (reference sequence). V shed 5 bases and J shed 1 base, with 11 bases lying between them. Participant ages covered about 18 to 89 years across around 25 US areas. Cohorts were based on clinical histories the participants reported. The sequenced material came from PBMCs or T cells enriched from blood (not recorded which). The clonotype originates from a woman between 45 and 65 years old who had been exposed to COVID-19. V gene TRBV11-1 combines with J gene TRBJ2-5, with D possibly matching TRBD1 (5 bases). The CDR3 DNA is TGTGCCAGCAGCCCGACAGCCATCCAAGAGACCCAGTACTTC. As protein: CASSPTAIQETQYF.